This TCR beta chain comes out of a study of OX40 agonist ivuxolimab in advanced cancers. The V and J ends lost 5 bases and 1 base, in that order; junction bases with no gene match: 3. The V gene's germline CDR1 is SQVTM and CDR2 ANQGSEA. The CDR3 is 15 residues long. Sequencing used immunoSEQ multiplex PCR; TCRdb keeps in-frame clones, though not all of them. The sample comprises about 99,000 clones, 90% to 95% of which are singletons, and approximately 0.32% rests with the top ten. The material sequenced was CD4+ or CD8+ T cells sorted from blood, taken in a trial of the OX40 agonist ivuxolimab. The TCR originated in an adult with an advanced solid tumor such as melanoma, head and neck, liver or kidney cancer. The chain combines TRBV29-1 with TRBJ2-3; 13 bases agree with TRBD2. The CDR3 loop reads CSVRGLAGRTDTQYF. CDR3 in DNA: TGCAGCGTTCGGGGACTAGCGGGACGCACAGATACGCAGTATTTT.